This T cell receptor beta chain was documented in a study of monozygotic twins with inflammatory bowel disease. This CDR3 region has 16 residues. CDR1 is LGHNT and CDR2 is FRNRAP in the germline V gene. With the 5' RACE reads reprocessed, TCRdb shows one record per CDR3 protein and no DNA. This sample contains 300,000 to 350,000 distinct CDR3 sequences. The genes are TRBV12-5 and TRBJ2-5; without DNA, the TCRdb call of TRBD2 cannot be checked. What was sequenced was blood. The TCR was taken from a human donor with ulcerative colitis or Crohn's disease, or a healthy co-twin of an affected twin (not recorded which). The CDR3 reads CASGPPGLAVQETQYF.